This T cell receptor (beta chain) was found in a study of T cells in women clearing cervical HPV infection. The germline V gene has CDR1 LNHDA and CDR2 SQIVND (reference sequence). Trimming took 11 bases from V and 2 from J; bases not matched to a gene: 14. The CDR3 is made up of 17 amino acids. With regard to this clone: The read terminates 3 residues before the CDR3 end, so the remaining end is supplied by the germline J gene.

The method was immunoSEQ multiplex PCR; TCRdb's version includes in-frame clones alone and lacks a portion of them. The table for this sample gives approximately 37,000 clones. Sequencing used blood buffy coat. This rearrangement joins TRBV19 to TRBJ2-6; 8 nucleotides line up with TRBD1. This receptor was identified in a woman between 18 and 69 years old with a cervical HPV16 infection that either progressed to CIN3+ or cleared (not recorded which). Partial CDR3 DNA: TGTGCCGGTACCCCCCCAGGGGGCGCAGCTGGGGCCAACGTC. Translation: CAGTPPGGAAGANV. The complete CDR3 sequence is CAGTPPGGAAGANVLTF. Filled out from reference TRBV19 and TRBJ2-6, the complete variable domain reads DGGITQSPKYLFRKEGQNVTLSCEQNLNHDAMYWYRQDPGQGLRLIYYSQIVNDFQKGDIAEGYSVSREKKESFPLTVTSAQKNPTAFYLCAGTPPGGAAGANVLTFGAGSRLTVL.